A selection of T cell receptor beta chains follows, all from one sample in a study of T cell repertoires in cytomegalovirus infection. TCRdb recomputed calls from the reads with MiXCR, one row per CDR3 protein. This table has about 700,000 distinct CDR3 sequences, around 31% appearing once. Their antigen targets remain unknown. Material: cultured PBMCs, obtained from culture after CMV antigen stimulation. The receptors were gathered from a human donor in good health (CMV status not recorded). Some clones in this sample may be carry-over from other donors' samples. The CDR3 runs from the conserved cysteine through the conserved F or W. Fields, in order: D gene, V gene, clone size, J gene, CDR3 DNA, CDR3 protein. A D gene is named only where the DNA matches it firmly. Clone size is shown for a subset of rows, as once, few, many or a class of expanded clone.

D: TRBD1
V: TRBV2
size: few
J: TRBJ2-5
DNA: TGTGCCAGCCGAGGGGGCGCAGAGACCCAGTACTTC
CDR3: CASRGGAETQYF

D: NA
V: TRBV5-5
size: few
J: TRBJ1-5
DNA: TGTGCCAGCAGCTTATTCGCCGGCAATCAGCCCCAGCATTTT
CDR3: CASSLFAGNQPQHF

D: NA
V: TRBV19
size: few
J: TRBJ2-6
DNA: TGTGCCAGCCAGGGCGCTTGGGGCTCTGGGGCCAACGTCCTGACTTTC
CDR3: CASQGAWGSGANVLTF

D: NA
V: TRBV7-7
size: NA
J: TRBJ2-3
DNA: TGTGCCAGCAGCCATGGCAGTGGTACAGATACGCAGTATTTT
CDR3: CASSHGSGTDTQYF

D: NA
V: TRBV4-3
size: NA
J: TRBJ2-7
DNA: TGCGCCAGCAGCCTGATGGCGGGATTCTACGAGCAGTACTTC
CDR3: CASSLMAGFYEQYF

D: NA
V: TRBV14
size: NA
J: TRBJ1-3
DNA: TGTGCCAGCAGCCAAGGATTACGAAGCTCTGGAAACACCATATATTTT
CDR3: CASSQGLRSSGNTIYF

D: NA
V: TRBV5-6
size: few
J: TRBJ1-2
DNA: TGTGCCAGCAGCTTGGCCGAGAGAGGAGCCTATGGCTACACCTTC
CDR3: CASSLAERGAYGYTF

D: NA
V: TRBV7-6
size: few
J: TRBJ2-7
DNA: TGTGCCAGCAGCTTAGAAGGGGGGGGACCCTACGAGCAGTACTTC
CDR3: CASSLEGGGPYEQYF

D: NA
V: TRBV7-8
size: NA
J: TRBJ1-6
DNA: TGTGCCAGCAGGGCCAATAATTCACCCCTCCACTTT
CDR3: CASRANNSPLHF

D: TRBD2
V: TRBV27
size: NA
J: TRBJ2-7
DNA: TGTGCCAGCAGTTTTCGGGGGGAGTACTACGAGCAGTACTTC
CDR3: CASSFRGEYYEQYF

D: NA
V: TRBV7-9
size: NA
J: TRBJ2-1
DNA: TGTGCCAGCAAGGGCCTGGAGAACCAGTTCTTC
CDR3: CASKGLENQFF

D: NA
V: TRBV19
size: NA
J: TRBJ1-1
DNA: TGTGCCAGTACCCCAGGGAAAAAGAACACTGAAGCTTTCTTT
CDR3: CASTPGKKNTEAFF

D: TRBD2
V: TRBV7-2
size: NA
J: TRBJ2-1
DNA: TGTGCCAGCAGCTTAATCGCAGCGGGGGGGGCCAATGAGCAGTTCTTC
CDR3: CASSLIAAGGANEQFF

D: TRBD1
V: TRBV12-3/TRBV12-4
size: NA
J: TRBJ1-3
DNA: TGTGCCAGCAGTCTACAGACCGGGACAGGGACTGGAAACACCATATATTTT
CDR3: CASSLQTGTGTGNTIYF

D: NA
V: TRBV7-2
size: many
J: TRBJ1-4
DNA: TGTGCCAGCAGCAGGGTGACTAATGAAAAACTGTTTTTT
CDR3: CASSRVTNEKLFF

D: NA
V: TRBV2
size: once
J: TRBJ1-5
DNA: TGTGCCAGCAGTGGGGGGCCCCGCAATCAGCCCCAGCATTTT
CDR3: CASSGGPRNQPQHF

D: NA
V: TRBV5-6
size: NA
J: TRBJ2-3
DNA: TGTGCCAGCAGCTTGGGCGCAGGAACCTTGGGGTTGGATACGCAGTATTTT
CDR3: CASSLGAGTLGLDTQYF

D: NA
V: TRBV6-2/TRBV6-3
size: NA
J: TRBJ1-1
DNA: TGTGCCAGCAGCCATGGTGGCGTGAGCTACACTGAAGCTTTCTTT
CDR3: CASSHGGVSYTEAFF

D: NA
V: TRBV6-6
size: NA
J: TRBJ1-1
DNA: TGTGCCAGCAGTTCCAGACTGCTTGAAGCTTTCTTT
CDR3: CASSSRLLEAFF

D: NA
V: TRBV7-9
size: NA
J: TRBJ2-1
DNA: TGTGCCAGCAGCCCCGCGGTGACCAGCTCCTACAATGAGCAGTTCTTC
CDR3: CASSPAVTSSYNEQFF